This T cell receptor (beta chain) was sequenced for a study of blood T cell repertoires in COVID-19. Study-level information: Sources were T cells, B-cell-depleted T cells, or PBMCs; the material itself was cDNA or gDNA.

CDR3 length: 15 residues. Germline loops: CDR1 SGHTA, CDR2 FQGNSA. The V end lost 2 bases, the J end lost 0 bases, and 11 bases lay between the germline ends. TCRdb's copy holds only in-frame clones and misses some; the assay was immunoSEQ multiplex PCR. Of 85,000 to 100,000 clones in the sample, around nine tenths were seen once. The sequenced material came from peripheral blood. This chain uses TRBV7-2 with TRBJ2-7, with D unresolved. This clonotype originated in a woman aged 55-75 years with COVID-19, enrolled during active disease. The CDR3 spells CASSLWALSSYEQYF. The CDR3 bases are TGTGCCAGCAGCTTATGGGCCCTAAGCTCCTACGAGCAGTACTTC.